The clone carrying this T cell receptor beta chain occurred once. A J-beta primer mix and a sample-barcoded 5' primer were used in a second PCR of roughly 7 to 12 cycles. MiXCR, applied by TCRdb to the 5' RACE reads, yields one record per CDR3 protein. The sample has about 640,000 distinct CDR3 sequences, about 53% seen once. This specimen belongs to a study of blood T cells in healthy people across ages. The CDR3 covers 18 residues. CDR1 is SGHRS and CDR2 is YFSETQ in the germline V gene. The V end lost 4 bases, the J end lost 0 bases, and 17 bases lay between the germline ends. The gene calls are TRBV5-1 and TRBJ2-6; TRBD1 might be the D (6 bases). Sequencing was carried out using blood. The TCR was taken from a man aged 55 to 70 in good health. CDR3 amino acids: CASSVDGQILSGANVLTF. The CDR3 nucleotides read TGCGCCAGCAGCGTGGACGGACAGATTCTCTCTGGGGCCAACGTCCTGACTTTC.